This T cell receptor beta chain was found in a study of blood T cell repertoires in COVID-19. Study summary: Acute and convalescent COVID-19 samples came from the United States, Italy and Spain. PBMCs, B-cell-depleted T cells, or T cells were the source of the cDNA or gDNA that made up the material.

The CDR3 covers 13 residues. V lost 6 bases and J lost 10; bases outside the gene matches: 5. The germline CDR1 and CDR2 sequences are LNHDA and SQIVND (reference sequence). Only one count was recorded for this clone. In the authors' methods: Amplified reference gene primers provided the basis for estimating nucleated cell counts. Data came from immunoSEQ multiplex PCR; TCRdb stores just in-frame clones and leaves some out. V and J calls and clone size are as listed in that table; D and trimming were resolved from the DNA. The sample holds roughly 180,000 clones, roughly nine tenths seen once. The chain couples TRBV19 to TRBJ2-1; 11 bases are shared with TRBD1. This receptor was obtained from a woman aged 30 to 39 with active or convalescent COVID-19. Specimen: peripheral blood. Here the CDR3 reads CASSGQGAQEQFF. The CDR3 DNA reads TGTGCCAGTAGCGGACAGGGGGCGCAAGAGCAGTTCTTC.